These 22 T cell receptor beta chains came from one sample sequenced in a study of blood T cell repertoires in COVID-19. Generated by immunoSEQ multiplex PCR, the TCRdb table keeps only in-frame clones and is missing some. The table records some 19,000 clones, roughly 85% of them present only once. Material for sequencing was peripheral blood. The receptor set was obtained from a man at least 80 years old with acute or convalescent COVID-19.

This chain joins TRBV15 and TRBJ1-2; D remains ambiguous. CDR1 and CDR2 from the germline V gene are LNHNV and YYDKDF (reference sequence). The CDR3 runs 14 residues. Trimming stripped 0 bases from V and 4 bases from J, with 9 bases between. The CDR3: CATSRDNSVYGYTF. The CDR3 nucleotides are TGTGCCACCAGCAGAGATAATTCGGTCTATGGCTACACCTTC. Full variable domain (missing parts from reference TRBV15 and TRBJ1-2): DAMVIQNPRYQVTQFGKPVTLSCSQTLNHNVMYWYQQKSSQAPKLLFHYYDKDFNNEADTPDNFQSRRPNTSFCFLDIRSPGLGDTAMYLCATSRDNSVYGYTFGSGTRLTVV.

The chain joins TRBV6-1 to TRBJ1-2; TRBD1 matches 9 bases. The germline V gene has CDR1 MNHNS and CDR2 SASEGT. CDR3 length equals 14 residues. The J segment lost 7 bases and the V segment lost 2 bases, leaving 5 bases of the junction unmatched. The DNA of the CDR3 is TGTGCCAGCAGTGAAAGGGACAGGGCGGGTGGCTACACCTTC. It translates to CASSERDRAGGYTF.

This chain links TRBV24-1 with TRBJ1-2; D call uncertain. V shed 12 bases and J shed 1 base, with 8 bases lying between them. The germline V gene has CDR1 KGHDR and CDR2 SFDVKD. CDR3 length equals 11 residues. The CDR3 nucleotides read TGTGCCGCGGAGAGTAACTATGGCTACACCTTC. Protein: CAAESNYGYTF.

This chain links TRBV3-1 (or the pseudogene TRBV3-2) with TRBJ1-3; D not resolved. In germline, CDR1 is LGHDT, CDR2 YNNKEL (reference sequence). The CDR3 loop spans 14 amino acids. V dropped 1 base and J dropped 4 bases, with 8 bases sitting between them. The CDR3, as DNA: TGTGCCAGCAGCCAAGTTCCAGGAGGAAACACCATATATTTT. The encoded protein is CASSQVPGGNTIYF.

This clone is a singleton in its sample. The chain links TRBV18 to TRBJ1-5, with D possibly TRBD1 on 6 matching bases. The V and J ends lost 3 bases and 0 bases respectively, with 15 bases between them. Germline CDR1 is KGHSH and CDR2 is LQKENI. The CDR3 is 17 residues long. CDR3 DNA: TGTGCCAGCTCACCGAGGGCAGGGGACCCTAGCAATCAGCCCCAGCATTTT. Protein product: CASSPRAGDPSNQPQHF.

The J gene is TRBJ2-3, the V gene TRBV3-1 (or the pseudogene TRBV3-2); 8 nucleotides match TRBD2. J was trimmed by 9 bases and V by 3 bases; bases with no gene match: 14. The CDR3 is made up of 16 amino acids. CDR1 is LGHDT, CDR2 YNNKEL, per germline (reference sequence). DNA for the CDR3: TGTGCCAGCAGCCAGGGGAGCGGGGGAGCCCCCTTGACGCAGTATTTT. It specifies CASSQGSGGAPLTQYF.

V usage is TRBV7-9 and J usage is TRBJ2-5; tentatively, D is TRBD2 (6 bases). CDR1 and CDR2 from the germline V gene are SEHNR and FQNEAQ (reference sequence). The CDR3 is 14 residues long. Trimming took off 11 bases at V and 2 bases at J, with 18 bases between the two ends. CDR3 coding DNA: TGTGCCGGATCAACAGCGGGTACTCAAGAGACCCAGTACTTC. This codes for CAGSTAGTQETQYF.

The chain combines TRBV6-6 with TRBJ2-7; the D is unclear. CDR1 is MNHNY and CDR2 is SVGAGI in the germline V gene (reference sequence). The CDR3 spans 12 residues. With 2 bases removed from V and 6 bases from J, the gap between germline ends came to 8 bases. The CDR3 region has the DNA TGTGCCAGCAGTTACATGCGGATCGAGCAGTACTTC. It translates to CASSYMRIEQYF.

This clone was counted a single time. V gene TRBV7-6 combines with J gene TRBJ2-1, with 11 bases matching TRBD2. In germline, CDR1 is SGHVS, CDR2 FNYEAQ. This CDR3 is 16 amino acids long. With V trimmed by 3 bases and J by 8 bases, 9 bases remained unmatched. The CDR3 is CASSFLAGGPVDEQFF. CDR3 bases: TGTGCCAGCAGCTTTTTAGCGGGGGGGCCCGTCGATGAGCAGTTCTTC.

The chain combines TRBV25-1 with TRBJ2-1; 13 positions match TRBD2. V shed 6 bases and J 7 bases; nucleotides not matched to a gene: 9. The germline gives CDR1 MGHDK, CDR2 SYGVNS. The CDR3 contains 16 residues. The CDR3 reads CASRSQLAGGRNEQFF. CDR3 DNA sequence: TGTGCCAGCAGGTCCCAACTAGCGGGGGGGAGGAATGAGCAGTTCTTC.

The rearrangement uses TRBV5-6 and TRBJ2-4, with D maybe TRBD1 (7 bases). The germline gives CDR1 SGHDT, CDR2 YYEEEE. The V end lost 0 bases, the J end lost 7 bases, and 11 bases lay between the germline ends. This CDR3 is built from 14 residues. As DNA, the CDR3 is TGTGCCAGCAGCTTGGTGACAGGGAGGAACATTCAGTACTTC. The encoded protein is CASSLVTGRNIQYF.

The V gene is TRBV11-2, the J gene TRBJ2-1, with 7 bases aligning to TRBD1. J was trimmed by 7 bases and V by 3 bases; bases with no gene match: 9. The V gene's germline CDR1 is SGHAT and CDR2 FQNNGV. The CDR3 consists of 15 residues. CDR3 in DNA: TGTGCCAGCAGCTTTAATCCAGGGGGAAAGAATGAGCAGTTCTTC. Translating it yields CASSFNPGGKNEQFF.

The rearrangement uses TRBV11-3 and TRBJ2-1; TRBD2 matches at 12 bases. The CDR3 spans 15 residues. Germline loops: CDR1 SGHNT, CDR2 YENEEA. The V and J ends lost 5 bases and 7 bases, in that order; junction bases with no gene match: 6. The CDR3 DNA is TGTGCCAGCAGCCCTAGCGGGGGGGCTAGAAATGAGCAGTTCTTC. It specifies CASSPSGGARNEQFF.

The rearrangement uses TRBV5-1 and TRBJ1-1; 8 positions agree with TRBD1. The CDR3 extends over 14 amino acids. J gave up 8 bases and V 6 bases, and 12 bases lay outside the gene matches. Germline assignment: CDR1 SGHRS and CDR2 YFSETQ. The DNA of the CDR3 is TGCGCCAGCACCTCCGGTCAGGGGGCGTCCGAAGCTTTCTTT. It yields the protein CASTSGQGASEAFF. Using reference TRBV5-1 and TRBJ1-1 for the parts outside the CDR3, the full variable domain is KAGVTQTPRYLIKTRGQQVTLSCSPISGHRSVSWYQQTPGQGLQFLFEYFSETQRNKGNFPGRFSGRQFSNSRSEMNVSTLELGDSALYLCASTSGQGASEAFFGQGTRLTVV.

The chain joins TRBV20-1 to TRBJ1-2; D gene ambiguous. The length of the CDR3 is 11 residues. The V end lost 3 bases, the J end lost 5 bases, and 7 bases lay between the germline ends. The germline V gene has CDR1 DFQATT and CDR2 SNEGSKA (reference sequence). The CDR3 nucleotides read TGCAGTGCTAGTGACCTATATGGCTACACCTTC. Protein product: CSASDLYGYTF.

For the CDR3, the DNA is TGTGCCAGCAGTCGGACAGACGGGGGGGAGCAGTACTTC. Translating gives CASSRTDGGEQYF. The J gene is TRBJ2-7, the V gene TRBV2; tentatively, D is TRBD2 (7 bases). The CDR3 length is 13 residues. V lost 5 bases to trimming and J lost 7 bases, with 15 bases between them. Germline values: CDR1 SNHLY, CDR2 FYNNEI.

This clone appeared a single time. This chain links TRBV3-1 (or the pseudogene TRBV3-2) with TRBJ2-7; the D is unclear. The CDR3 has 13 amino acids. V lost 1 base, J lost 6 bases, and 10 bases lay in between. Looked up from germline, CDR1 is LGHDT and CDR2 is YNNKEL (reference sequence). DNA of the CDR3: TGTGCCAGCAGCCAAGTTCAGTTATCCGAGCAGTACTTC. It translates to CASSQVQLSEQYF.

The chain employs TRBV2 and TRBJ1-2; no clear D gene. CDR1 and CDR2 (germline): SNHLY, FYNNEI. V dropped 7 bases and J dropped 4 bases, with 10 bases sitting between them. This CDR3 is built from 12 residues. CDR3 DNA: TGTGCCAGCACTGAGCAGCGCTATGGCTACACCTTC. The encoded protein is CASTEQRYGYTF.

This chain joins TRBV10-3 and TRBJ1-4; the match to TRBD1 covers 9 bases. V dropped 6 bases and J dropped 8; count of bases not matched to a gene: 4. The length of the CDR3 is 13 residues. Germline CDR1 ENHRY, CDR2 SYGVKD. CDR3 loop: CAIRGDREEKLFF. For the CDR3, the DNA is TGTGCCATCAGGGGGGACAGGGAAGAAAAACTGTTTTTT.

The rearrangement links TRBV19 to TRBJ2-1; the match to TRBD2 covers 11 bases. V gave up 5 bases and J gave up 5 bases; unmatched junction bases: 8. Germline V gene lookup returns CDR1 LNHDA and CDR2 SQIVND (reference sequence). There are 16 residues in the CDR3. The CDR3 coding sequence is TGTGCCAGTAGTGCCGCCGGGACTAGCGGTGACAATGAGCAGTTCTTC. Translation gives CASSAAGTSGDNEQFF.

The V and J genes are TRBV7-2 and TRBJ2-6; possible D gene TRBD2, 6 bases. Germline values: CDR1 SGHTA, CDR2 FQGNSA. The CDR3 is 16 residues long. Trimming removed 5 bases from V and 3 bases from J, with 14 bases in between. CDR3 region: CASSRGYRGGANVLTF. The CDR3 DNA is TGTGCCAGCAGCCGGGGGTACCGGGGTGGGGCCAACGTCCTGACTTTC.

This clone is a singleton in its sample. J is TRBJ2-3 and V is TRBV19; 14 nucleotides align to TRBD2. The V gene end was trimmed by 5 bases and the J gene end by 1 base; junction bases not matched to a gene: 2. The germline V gene has CDR1 LNHDA and CDR2 SQIVND (reference sequence). This CDR3 has 16 residues. The CDR3 loop reads CASSVGLAGGTDTQYF. Here the CDR3 DNA reads TGTGCCAGTAGTGTGGGACTAGCGGGGGGCACAGATACGCAGTATTTT. Looking up the rest from reference TRBV19 and TRBJ2-3 gives the full variable domain: DGGITQSPKYLFRKEGQNVTLSCEQNLNHDAMYWYRQDPGQGLRLIYYSQIVNDFQKGDIAEGYSVSREKKESFPLTVTSAQKNPTAFYLCASSVGLAGGTDTQYFGPGTRLTVL.